The entry that follows covers one TCR beta chain sequence. Many counts were recorded for this clonotype. This clone's antigen is unknown. No quality values exist for individual bases; no much larger clone is one base distant. What this sample's treatment or condition label stands for: allogeneic hematopoietic cell transplantation with graft depleted of TCRalphabeta T cells and CD19 B cells. The children who served as transplant recipients had been given grafts of TCRalphabeta/CD19-depleted allogeneic hematopoietic cells. The data originate from a study of T-cell reconstitution after alpha-beta-depleted transplantation in children (dated by TCRdb to 2015 to 2016). Study-level background: Using TCR repertoire profiling, the study quantitatively followed how T-cell immune reconstitution unfolded in children after TCRalphabeta/CD19-depleted allogeneic hematopoietic cell transplantation. What the work shows at the level of the full study, not this receptor alone: Over the following months the frequencies of hyperexpanded clones went down, and after one year T-cell counts and TCRbeta diversity were mostly credited to newly produced T cells. In some patients, the high TCRbeta diversity seen at day 60 was put down to recipient T cells and intrathymic progenitors that had survived conditioning. The apparently early recovery of alphabetaT-cell counts about two months after transplant reportedly depended on only several hundred rapidly expanded clones that came from non-depleted graft cells.

The library relied on PCR. The instrument was an Illumina HiSeq 2500. TCR library preparation used molecular barcoding, with unique molecular identifiers applied to normalize quantification of the TCRbeta repertoire. The public reads were quality trimmed at Q25 with fastp and then assembled into clones with MiXCR by TCRdb, keeping productive beta chains. Each entry is one CDR3 protein sequence, shown with its most common DNA and genes. The sample data list around 210,000 distinct CDR3 sequences, and roughly 7.1% of these were observed just once. The ten largest clonotypes hold less than 7% of the sample. From the cysteine through the phenylalanine, the CDR3 covers 13 amino acids. Just the 39-base CDR3 DNA is kept, in frame starting at base 1. V loses 8 bases of germline sequence and J loses 0 bases, and the interval between the two ends is 10 bases. The germline V gene specifies MDHEN as CDR1 and SYDVKM as CDR2.

This receptor was taken from a boy younger than 10 with acute lymphoblastic leukemia, due to receive a stem cell transplant. The chain uses TRBV28 and TRBJ1-1; the D gene cannot be resolved reliably. The source was PBMCs, collected before TCRalphabeta/CD19-depleted stem cell transplant. The nucleotide sequence reads as follows: TGTGCCAGCCTATTGGGTATGAACACTGAAGCTTTCTTT. It specifies CASLLGMNTEAFF. The CDR3 plus the reference TRBV28 and TRBJ1-1 genes for the other parts give the full variable domain: DVKVTQSSRYLVKRTGEKVFLECVQDMDHENMFWYRQDPGLGLRLIYFSYDVKMKEKGDIPEGYSVSREKKERFSLILESASTNQTSMYLCASLLGMNTEAFFGQGTRLTVV.